This T cell receptor (beta chain) derives from a study of vaccination effects on CD4 cells after COVID-19. Antigen-specific CD4+ T cells expanded by the ViraFEST assay with viral peptide pools were then sequenced. Isolating CD4+ T cells followed ten to eleven days of culture. A positive SARS-CoV-2 PCR test fell between March and December 2020. Each person got two doses of an mRNA SARS-CoV-2 vaccine, BNT162b2 or mRNA-1273. The germline V and J ends were trimmed by 7 bases and 5 bases, with 18 bases remaining between them. CDR3 size: 14 residues. Germline V CDR1 and CDR2: SGHNT, YYREEE (reference sequence). The protocol was immunoSEQ multiplex PCR, while the TCRdb copy is restricted to in-frame clones and leaves out a portion. The profile covers 17,000 or so clones, with over 60% appearing a single time and under 25% taken by the ten largest. Turning to this clone: What it recognizes is unknown.

The sample was CD4+ T cells from PBMCs cultured with SARS-CoV-2 spike peptides, taken after COVID-19 vaccination. The V gene is TRBV5-4, the J gene TRBJ2-5, with a weak D call TRBD1 (6 bases). This receptor was identified in a human donor who had a prior SARS-CoV-2 infection. CDR3 residues: CASGSGTSGETQYF. The CDR3 DNA follows: TGTGCCAGCGGATCCGGGACAAGTGGTGAGACCCAGTACTTC.